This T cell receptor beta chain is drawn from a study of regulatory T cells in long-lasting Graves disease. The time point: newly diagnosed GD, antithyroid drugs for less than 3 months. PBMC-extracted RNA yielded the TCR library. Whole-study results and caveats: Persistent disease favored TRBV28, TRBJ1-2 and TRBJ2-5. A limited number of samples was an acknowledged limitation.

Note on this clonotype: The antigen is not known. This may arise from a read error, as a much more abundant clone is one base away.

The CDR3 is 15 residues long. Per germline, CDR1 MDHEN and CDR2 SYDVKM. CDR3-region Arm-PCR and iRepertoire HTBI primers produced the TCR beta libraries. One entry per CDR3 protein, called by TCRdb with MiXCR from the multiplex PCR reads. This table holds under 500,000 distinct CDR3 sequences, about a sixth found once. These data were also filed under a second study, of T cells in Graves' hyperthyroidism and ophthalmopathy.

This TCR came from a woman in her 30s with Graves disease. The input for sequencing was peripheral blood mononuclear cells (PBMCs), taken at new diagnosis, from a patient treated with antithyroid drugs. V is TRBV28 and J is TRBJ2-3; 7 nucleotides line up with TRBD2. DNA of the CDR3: TGTGTCAGCCCTCCCGGGGCGGGAGTGGCAGATACGCAGTATTTT. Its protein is CVSPPGAGVADTQYF.